The rows below give T cell receptor beta chains drawn from one sample of a study of T cell responses to AZD1222 COVID-19 vaccine. Only in-frame clones appear in the TCRdb table, and some are missing; sequencing was by immunoSEQ multiplex PCR. This table has 120,000 to 150,000 clones, over 75% appearing once. The sequencing used peripheral blood, collected on day 0 of AZD1222 vaccination. Receptor source: an adult in good health. CDR3s include the opening cysteine and the closing phenylalanine or tryptophan. D genes are given only for firm matches. Part of the rows lack a size; the others show once, few, many or a class for expanded clones.

D	J	size	V	CDR3	DNA
NA	TRBJ2-5	NA	TRBV6-5	CASSFRDRETQYF	TGTGCCAGCAGTTTTCGGGACCGGGAGACCCAGTACTTC
NA	TRBJ2-7	NA	TRBV4-1	CASSQGPLTTREQYF	TGCGCCAGCAGCCAAGGCCCTCTCACGACCCGGGAGCAGTACTTC
TRBD1	TRBJ1-1	NA	TRBV6-4	CASSDSTGGKNEAFF	TGTGCCAGCAGTGACTCGACAGGGGGCAAAAATGAAGCTTTCTTT
TRBD2	TRBJ2-7	NA	TRBV11-2	CASSLVGGEYF	TGTGCCAGCAGCTTAGTGGGGGGGGAGTACTTC
NA	TRBJ1-1	NA	TRBV9	CASSVVVSVNTEAFF	TGTGCCAGCAGCGTAGTTGTCAGCGTGAACACTGAAGCTTTCTTT
NA	TRBJ2-2	NA	TRBV21-1	CASSPIAGGPGELFF	TGTGCCAGCAGTCCGATAGCGGGAGGGCCCGGGGAGCTGTTTTTT
NA	TRBJ1-2	NA	TRBV19	CASSGQGGYGYTF	TGTGCCAGTAGTGGCCAGGGCGGGTATGGCTACACCTTC
TRBD2	TRBJ2-2	NA	TRBV2	CASGKRLADTGELFF	TGTGCCAGCGGGAAGCGACTAGCGGATACCGGGGAGCTGTTTTTT
NA	TRBJ1-4	NA	TRBV7-8	CASSLMGGRDEKLFF	TGTGCCAGCAGCTTAATGGGAGGGCGGGACGAAAAACTGTTTTTT
TRBD1	TRBJ2-7	NA	TRBV7-9	CASSAQTGKIHEQYF	TGTGCCAGCAGCGCTCAGACAGGGAAGATCCACGAGCAGTACTTC
NA	TRBJ1-4	NA	TRBV5-8	CASSELNEKLFF	TGTGCCAGCAGTGAGCTTAATGAAAAACTGTTTTTT
NA	TRBJ2-2	NA	TRBV4-1	CASSQGRPSRSRNTGELFF	TGCGCCAGCAGCCAAGGGCGCCCCTCTCGGAGTAGGAACACCGGGGAGCTGTTTTTT
NA	TRBJ2-3	once	TRBV3-1/TRBV3-2	CASSQDGRYTDTQYF	TGTGCCAGCAGCCAAGATGGCCGGTATACAGATACGCAGTATTTT
NA	TRBJ1-1	few	TRBV20-1	CSMGRNTEAFF	TGCAGTATGGGTCGAAACACTGAAGCTTTCTTT
TRBD1	TRBJ1-2	NA	TRBV6-6	CASSYFGTGEYGYTF	TGTGCCAGCAGTTACTTCGGGACAGGGGAATATGGCTACACCTTC
NA	TRBJ1-2	NA	TRBV3-1/TRBV3-2	CASKRYGYGYTF	TGTGCCAGCAAGCGATACGGCTATGGCTACACCTTC
NA	TRBJ2-7	NA	TRBV15	CATSRDFRGDGEQYF	TGTGCCACCAGCAGAGATTTTCGAGGGGACGGCGAGCAGTACTTC
NA	TRBJ2-4	NA	TRBV11-2	CASSLTSLGKNIQYF	TGTGCCAGCAGCCTAACTAGCCTTGGGAAAAACATTCAGTACTTC
NA	TRBJ2-7	NA	TRBV11-2	CASRKGGRSYEQYF	TGTGCCAGCAGGAAGGGAGGCCGCTCCTACGAGCAGTACTTC
NA	TRBJ2-3	NA	TRBV15	CATSTTAGLALTSTDTQYF	TGTGCCACCAGTACTACCGCGGGGCTCGCCCTTACTAGCACAGATACGCAGTATTTT
NA	TRBJ1-6	NA	TRBV5-3	CARKIGRGNSPLHF	TGTGCCAGAAAAATTGGCAGGGGCAATTCACCCCTCCACTTT
NA	TRBJ1-3	NA	TRBV25-1	CASSDSGGPPGNTIYF	TGTGCCAGCAGTGACAGCGGGGGGCCTCCTGGAAACACCATATATTTT